A single sample gave rise to the 22 T cell receptor beta chains below, sequenced in a study of blood T cell repertoires in COVID-19. Measured with immunoSEQ multiplex PCR; TCRdb has only the in-frame clones, and not every one. The table shows approximately 52,000 clones, with 89% occurring only once. Sequences were obtained from peripheral blood. These receptors were collected from a man in his fifties or sixties with active COVID-19.

The chain links TRBV7-9 to TRBJ2-4; weak D call: TRBD2 (5 bases). With 5 bases removed from V and 0 bases from J, the gap between germline ends came to 17 bases. Germline CDR1 reads SEHNR; CDR2 reads FQNEAQ (reference sequence). The CDR3 is made up of 17 amino acids. CDR3 loop: CASSNAAGGLAKNIQYF. The CDR3 bases are TGTGCCAGCAGCAACGCCGCCGGCGGGTTAGCCAAAAACATTCAGTACTTC. The whole variable domain, remainder taken from reference TRBV7-9 and TRBJ2-4, is DTGVSQNPRHKITKRGQNVTFRCDPISEHNRLYWYRQTLGQGPEFLTYFQNEAQLEKSRLLSDRFSAERPKGSFSTLEIQRTEQGDSAMYLCASSNAAGGLAKNIQYFGAGTRLSVL.

CDR3 amino acids: CASSLGTGNYGYTF. The CDR3 DNA follows: TGTGCCAGCAGTTTAGGGACAGGGAACTATGGCTACACCTTC. The genes are TRBV27 and TRBJ1-2; 9 nucleotides agree with TRBD1. This CDR3 comprises 14 residues. The junction had 0 bases not matched to a gene; V was cut back by 2 bases and J by 2 bases. The germline V gene has CDR1 MNHEY and CDR2 SMNVEV (reference sequence).

This clone appeared once. The chain couples TRBV19 to TRBJ2-7; TRBD1 matches at 10 bases. The germline V gene encodes CDR1 LNHDA and CDR2 SQIVND (reference sequence). With V trimmed by 7 bases and J by 3 bases, 6 bases remained unmatched. The CDR3 is 14 amino acids. The CDR3 loop is CASMARTGGYEQYF. Here the CDR3 DNA reads TGTGCCAGTATGGCCAGGACAGGGGGCTACGAGCAGTACTTC.

V usage is TRBV7-2 and J usage is TRBJ1-2; 9 positions agree with TRBD1. The trim removed 1 base at V and 4 bases at J, leaving 4 bases unmatched. CDR1 and CDR2 from the germline V gene are SGHTA and FQGNSA. The CDR3 runs 15 residues. The CDR3 loop is CASSLDGTGIYGYTF. CDR3 nucleotide sequence: TGTGCCAGCAGCTTAGACGGGACAGGGATCTATGGCTACACCTTC.

CDR3 sequence reads: CASSVGTVNEKLFF. The CDR3 nucleotides read TGTGCCAGCAGCGTCGGGACAGTTAATGAAAAACTGTTTTTT. The J gene is TRBJ1-4, the V gene TRBV7-9, with 7 positions matching TRBD1. The germline gives CDR1 SEHNR, CDR2 FQNEAQ (reference sequence). The CDR3 has 14 residues. V was clipped by 5 bases and J by 4 bases; unmatched bases: 4.

The chain employs TRBV7-3 and TRBJ2-3; TRBD1 matches at 8 bases. The V segment lost 1 base and the J segment 5 bases; nucleotides outside the gene matches: 8. Germline CDR1 SGHTA, CDR2 FQGTGA. The CDR3 sequence is 16 residues long. The DNA for the CDR3 is TGTGCCAGCAGCTTAAGGCGGACAGGGAATAGAGATACGCAGTATTTT. It codes for CASSLRRTGNRDTQYF.

The chain combines TRBV11-2 with TRBJ1-6, with D maybe TRBD1 (6 bases). The germline gives CDR1 SGHAT, CDR2 FQNNGV. There are 15 residues in the CDR3. Trimming removed 5 bases from V and 10 bases from J, with 18 bases in between. The CDR3 sequence is CASSPKGGVGSPLHF. The CDR3 DNA follows: TGTGCCAGCAGCCCGAAAGGGGGGGTGGGGTCACCCCTCCACTTT.

The CDR3 region has the DNA TGTGCCAGCAGCACTTCCGGGACTAGTTCCGGGGAGCTGTTTTTT. It yields the protein CASSTSGTSSGELFF. The chain combines TRBV21-1 with TRBJ2-2; the table's D call, TRBD2, has no DNA check behind it. TRBV21-1 represents a pseudogene. The CDR3 spans 15 residues.

The rearrangement uses TRBV7-2 and TRBJ1-2; the D gene is possibly TRBD1 (6 bases). The length of the CDR3 is 15 residues. V was trimmed by 5 bases and J by 8 bases, leaving 21 bases between them. Germline V gene data show CDR1 as SGHTA and CDR2 as FQGNSA. CDR3 loop: CASSAFLQGGGGYTF. In nucleotides, the CDR3 is TGTGCCAGCAGCGCCTTTTTACAGGGTGGGGGAGGCTACACCTTC.

J is TRBJ2-7 and V is TRBV6-5, with TRBD1 as a possible D gene (6 bases). Trimming left V 0 bases short and J 5 bases short, with 11 bases between. Germline CDR1 MNHEY, CDR2 SVGAGI. The CDR3 has 14 residues. The CDR3: CASSYSGQLDEQYF. CDR3 DNA sequence: TGTGCCAGCAGTTACTCCGGACAGCTAGACGAGCAGTACTTC.

The chain uses TRBV7-8 and TRBJ2-3, with TRBD2 matching over 9 bases. This CDR3 has 14 residues. Germline V gives CDR1 SGHVS, CDR2 FQNEAQ. The junction had 5 bases not matched to a gene; V was cut back by 8 bases and J by 2 bases. CDR3 nucleotides: TGTGCCAGCTGTAGCGGGAGTCTCACAGATACGCAGTATTTT. This sequence encodes CASCSGSLTDTQYF. The whole variable domain, filled in from reference TRBV7-8 and TRBJ2-3, reads GAGVSQSPRYKVAKRGQDVALRCDPISGHVSLFWYQQALGQGPEFLTYFQNEAQLDKSGLPSDRFFAERPEGSVSTLKIQRTQQEDSAVYLCASCSGSLTDTQYFGPGTRLTVL.

The gene calls are TRBV7-6 and TRBJ2-1, with a weak D call TRBD2 (6 bases). The germline V and J ends were trimmed by 3 bases and 8 bases, with 14 bases remaining between them. Germline CDR1 SGHVS, CDR2 FNYEAQ. There are 14 residues in the CDR3. This CDR3 is CASSFTFGGDEQFF. The CDR3 DNA follows: TGTGCCAGCAGCTTCACCTTTGGAGGGGATGAGCAGTTCTTC.

CDR3 bases: TGTGCCAGCAGCAAAGCTGTGGCAGGGTGTAGGGAGACCCAGTACTTC. Its protein product is CASSKAVAGCRETQYF. V is TRBV21-1 and J is TRBJ2-5; the tabulated D call, TRBD1, remains unverified against the DNA. TRBV21-1 is classified as a pseudogene. The CDR3 runs to 16 residues.

This chain joins TRBV18 and TRBJ2-7, with D perhaps matching TRBD1 (5 bases). CDR3 length equals 13 residues. Germline values: CDR1 KGHSH, CDR2 LQKENI. Trimming cost V 3 bases and J 5 bases, with 11 bases left between them. CDR3 nucleotides: TGTGCCAGCTCACCGCTAGGGGCCAACGAGCAGTACTTC. This codes for CASSPLGANEQYF.

As DNA, the CDR3 is TGTGCCAGCAGCTACGGAGTTGAAGCTTTCTTT. Its translation is CASSYGVEAFF. The chain uses TRBV6-5 and TRBJ1-1, with D unclear. The CDR3 totals 11 residues. With 6 bases removed from V and 7 bases from J, the gap between germline ends came to 9 bases. The germline V gene has CDR1 MNHEY and CDR2 SVGAGI.

The genes are TRBV15 and TRBJ1-4; 10 nucleotides agree with TRBD1. Germline V lookup: CDR1 LNHNV, CDR2 YYDKDF (reference sequence). V trimming: 9 bases; J trimming: 12 bases; junction bases outside the gene matches: 7. The CDR3 is 12 amino acids. CDR3 DNA: TGTGCCACTACCGGGACAGGGGAGGAACTGTTTTTT. Its protein is CATTGTGEELFF.

V and J are TRBV12-3 or TRBV12-4 and TRBJ2-7; 9 bases line up with TRBD1. The V segment lost 5 bases and the J segment 7 bases; nucleotides outside the gene matches: 6. The CDR3 is 13 residues long. The CDR3 bases are TGTGCCAGCAGTGGCACAGGGGGCGGAGAGCAGTACTTC. Encoded protein: CASSGTGGGEQYF.

This clone is a singleton in its sample. This chain uses TRBV20-1 with TRBJ1-6; D remains ambiguous. Deletions cut 3 bases from V and 9 bases from J, with 12 bases between. Germline lookup yields CDR1 DFQATT and CDR2 SNEGSKA (reference sequence). The CDR3 is 13 residues long. This CDR3 is CSASPPGVSPLHF. Written as DNA, the CDR3 is TGCAGTGCTAGTCCCCCCGGGGTTTCACCCCTCCACTTT.

The V and J genes are TRBV18 and TRBJ2-7, with a tentative D call TRBD2 (6 bases). CDR1 is KGHSH and CDR2 is LQKENI in the germline V gene. V dropped 3 bases and J dropped 7 bases, with 13 bases sitting between them. CDR3 length: 13 residues. The chain's CDR3 is CASSPELAGEQYF. The CDR3 nucleotides read TGTGCCAGCTCACCGGAGCTTGCGGGGGAGCAGTACTTC.

The sample holds one count of this clone. The chain has TRBV27 and TRBJ2-5; TRBD2 aligns across 7 bases. Germline assignment: CDR1 MNHEY and CDR2 SMNVEV (reference sequence). J was trimmed by 3 bases and V by 6 bases; bases with no gene match: 10. The CDR3 runs 15 residues. CDR3: CASRTREKREETQYF. The CDR3 nucleotides read TGTGCCAGCAGGACGCGGGAGAAAAGGGAAGAGACCCAGTACTTC.

This chain connects TRBV6-2 or TRBV6-3 to TRBJ2-7; the match to TRBD1 covers 10 bases. J lost 5 bases, V lost 5 bases, and 9 bases had no gene match. Per germline, CDR1 MNHEY and CDR2 SVGEGT. The CDR3 is 15 amino acids. The CDR3 loop reads CASSTAGTGAHEQYF. The CDR3 DNA sequence: TGTGCCAGCAGTACGGCCGGGACAGGGGCCCACGAGCAGTACTTC.

This clone was observed a single time. This chain joins TRBV7-6 and TRBJ2-6; TRBD1 matches 8 bases. Germline V gives CDR1 SGHVS, CDR2 FNYEAQ. The V segment lost 1 base and the J segment 2 bases; nucleotides outside the gene matches: 4. This CDR3 has 17 amino acids. CDR3 loop: CASSLGSGGAGANVLTF. CDR3 coding DNA: TGTGCCAGCAGCTTAGGGTCAGGGGGCGCTGGGGCCAACGTCCTGACTTTC.